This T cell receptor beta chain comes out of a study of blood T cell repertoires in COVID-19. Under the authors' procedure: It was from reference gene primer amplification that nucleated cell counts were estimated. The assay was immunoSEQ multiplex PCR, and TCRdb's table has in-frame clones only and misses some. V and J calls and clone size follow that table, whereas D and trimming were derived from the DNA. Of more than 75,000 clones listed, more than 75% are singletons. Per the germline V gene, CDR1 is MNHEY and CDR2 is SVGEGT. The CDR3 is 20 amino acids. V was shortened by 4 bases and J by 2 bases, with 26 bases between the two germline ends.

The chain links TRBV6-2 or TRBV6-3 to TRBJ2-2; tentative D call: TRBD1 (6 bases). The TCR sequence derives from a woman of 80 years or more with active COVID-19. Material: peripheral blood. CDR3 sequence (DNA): TGTGCCAGCAGTTCCAACTCACTGTACAGGGAAGGGTCAAACACCGGGGAGCTGTTTTTT. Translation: CASSSNSLYREGSNTGELFF.